This T cell receptor beta chain was recovered during a study of preoperative IRX-2 immunotherapy in early breast cancer. Clones were read by immunoSEQ multiplex PCR, and TCRdb kept only the in-frame ones, dropping some. The table has about 27,000 clones, about four fifths seen once. The germline gives CDR1 MDHEN, CDR2 SYDVKM. CDR3 length: 14 amino acids. The V and J ends lost 5 bases and 2 bases, in that order; junction bases with no gene match: 5. Treatment in this sample: preoperative locoregional IRX-2 cytokine immunotherapy. Samples came from a phase Ib trial of preoperative locoregional IRX-2 cytokine immunotherapy.

V usage is TRBV28 and J usage is TRBJ2-7; 8 bases align to TRBD1. The receptor was isolated from a human donor with breast cancer. Sequences were derived from lymph node tissue, sampled before IRX-2 immunotherapy. CDR3 loop: CASSDRDRPYEQYF. The CDR3 DNA reads as TGTGCCAGCAGTGACCGGGACAGGCCCTACGAGCAGTACTTC.